This TCR beta chain was identified during a study of T cell repertoires in cytomegalovirus infection. Whole-study context: Recently identified HLA-C-restricted CMV epitopes and well-studied HLA-B-restricted CMV epitopes were used by the study. CMV infection plus the matching HLA type was flagged by public TCR beta signatures. Findings of the study overall: Carriers of CMV and the relevant HLA type were discriminated by public TCR beta frequency. HLA-C-restricted CMV clonotypes gave the most frequent clonotype in two of eight donors.

MiXCR, run by TCRdb on the reads, gives a single entry per CDR3 protein. The table has roughly 730,000 distinct CDR3 sequences, about 33% seen once; the top ten hold about 20%. CDR3 size: 16 residues. V lost 1 base and J lost 7; bases outside the gene matches: 8. Germline values: CDR1 SGHTA, CDR2 FQGNSA. This clonotype appeared a few times. What it binds is not known. The chain uses TRBV7-2 and TRBJ2-3; 10 bases align to TRBD1. The clonotype was recovered from a human donor in good health (CMV status not recorded). Some clones in this sample may be carry-over from other donors' samples. Sequencing was performed on cultured PBMCs, taken from culture after CMV antigen stimulation. CDR3 DNA: TGTGCCAGCAGCTTAGACGGGACAGGGGCTCCGAATACGCAGTATTTT. Translation gives CASSLDGTGAPNTQYF.